The clone carrying this T cell receptor beta chain was observed a handful of times. Its specificity is unknown. This specimen comes from a study of CD8+ T cells in alopecia areata. Study details: Patients took tofacitinib for 6 to 18 months, followed by 6 drug-free months. Findings of the study overall: In scalp samples, resident alphabeta T cells of normal skin are also sequenced.

Germline loops: CDR1 SNHLY, CDR2 FYNNEI. V gave up 4 bases and J gave up 0 bases, with 16 bases separating them. The CDR3 runs 18 residues. RNA was isolated and reverse transcribed to cDNA, the sequencing template. TCRdb's copy holds only in-frame clones and misses some; the assay was immunoSEQ multiplex PCR. The sample holds 150,000 or so clones, roughly 65% seen once. Treatment of the sample: oral pan-JAK inhibitor, 5-10 mg twice daily. Peripheral blood samples and lesional scalp punch biopsies were obtained from alopecia areata patients. PBMCs were stained for CD3, CD4 and CD8, and CD4+ and CD8+ T cells were sorted.

V usage is TRBV2 and J usage is TRBJ2-6; D gene ambiguous. The material sequenced was CD4+ T cells sorted from blood, taken at week 4, from a patient treated with tofacitinib. The sequence came from a human donor with alopecia areata. CDR3 amino acids: CASSARRMGSSGANVLTF. In nucleotides, the CDR3 is TGTGCCAGCAGTGCAAGGAGAATGGGGTCCTCTGGGGCCAACGTCCTGACTTTC.